A selection of T cell receptor beta chains follows, all from one sample in a study of CD8+CD57+ T cells in acquired aplastic anemia. TCRdb ran MiXCR on the reads and lists one entry per CDR3 protein. The sample includes hundreds of thousands of distinct CDR3 sequences, around 30% seen only once; the top ten take about 0.8%. Sequencing was carried out using sorted CD4+, CD8+, or CD8+CD57+ T cells (not recorded which) from PBMCs. Receptors originate from a human donor with aplastic anemia. CDR3s include the opening cysteine and the closing phenylalanine or tryptophan. A D gene is named only where the DNA matches it firmly. Clone sizes are given selectively: once, few, many, or a class where the clone is expanded.

d_gene	len	v_gene	j_gene	abundance	CDR3aa	CDR3nt
TRBD2	17	TRBV11-3	TRBJ2-5	NA	CASSPGLAGNLQETQYF	TGTGCCAGCAGCCCAGGACTAGCGGGGAACCTCCAAGAGACCCAGTACTTC
NA	15	TRBV2	TRBJ2-3	few	CASSQTMARTDTQYF	TGTGCCAGCAGTCAGACCATGGCCCGGACAGATACGCAGTATTTT
NA	15	TRBV19	TRBJ1-6	many	CASSIIADRDSPLHF	TGTGCCAGTAGTATAATCGCGGACAGAGACTCACCCCTCCACTTT
NA	15	TRBV7-3	TRBJ2-1	NA	CASSPPGTVDNEQFF	TGTGCCAGCAGCCCACCCGGGACGGTCGACAATGAGCAGTTCTTC
NA	14	TRBV10-3	TRBJ1-1	NA	CASSEFPGNTEASF	TGTGCCAGCAGTGAATTTCCTGGGAACACTGAAGCTTCCTTT
NA	14	TRBV10-3	TRBJ1-5	NA	CASSVTRSNQPQHF	TGTGCCAGCAGTGTAACTAGGAGCAATCAGCCCCAGCATTTT
TRBD2	14	TRBV24-1	TRBJ2-1	few	CATSGNRGGNEQFF	TGTGCCACCAGTGGCAACCGGGGGGGAAATGAGCAGTTCTTC
NA	15	TRBV10-3	TRBJ2-7	NA	CASSYVRDLPYEQYF	TGTGCCAGCAGTTATGTGCGGGACCTACCTTACGAGCAGTACTTC
NA	14	TRBV19	TRBJ1-6	many	CASSINGDLSPLHF	TGTGCCAGTAGTATAAACGGAGACCTGTCACCCCTCCACTTT
NA	15	TRBV2	TRBJ1-1	few	CASLKDVLMNTEAFF	TGTGCCAGCCTGAAGGACGTACTGATGAACACTGAAGCTTTCTTT
NA	13	TRBV6-1	TRBJ1-2	many	CASSEGQTYGYTF	TGTGCCAGCAGTGAAGGACAGACCTATGGCTACACCTTC
NA	15	TRBV20-1	TRBJ1-6	few	CSAATRGAYNSPLHF	TGCAGTGCTGCCACGAGGGGGGCCTATAATTCACCCCTCCACTTT
NA	17	TRBV7-2	TRBJ2-3	few	CASSRDFLLSSTDTQYF	TGTGCCAGCAGCCGGGACTTCCTTCTAAGTAGCACAGATACGCAGTATTTT
NA	15	TRBV2	TRBJ2-4	NA	CASIPGPGAKNIQYF	TGTGCCAGCATCCCAGGGCCGGGAGCCAAAAACATTCAGTACTTC
NA	13	TRBV3-1	TRBJ1-5	NA	CASSPRQRQPQHF	TGTGCCAGCAGCCCCCGACAGAGACAGCCCCAGCATTTT
NA	14	TRBV24-1	TRBJ1-2	NA	CATSVPAQGYGYTF	TGTGCCACCAGTGTCCCGGCACAGGGCTACGGCTACACCTTC
NA	14	TRBV20-1	TRBJ2-7	many	CSAADTRGTDEQYF	TGCAGTGCGGCAGACACCCGGGGGACTGACGAGCAGTACTTC
TRBD1	15	TRBV24-1	TRBJ1-5	many	CATSEQTGSNQPQHF	TGTGCCACCAGTGAACAGACAGGGAGCAATCAGCCCCAGCATTTT
NA	14	TRBV7-8	TRBJ1-5	NA	CASSLGGGRQPQHF	TGTGCCAGCAGCTTAGGGGGGGGTCGGCAGCCCCAGCATTTT
TRBD2	16	TRBV30	TRBJ2-1	NA	CAWVTGTSGRPVEQFF	TGTGCCTGGGTTACCGGGACTAGCGGGAGGCCGGTCGAGCAGTTCTTC
TRBD2	13	TRBV20-1	TRBJ2-1	few	CSAAMLADNEQFF	TGCAGTGCTGCTATGCTAGCGGACAATGAGCAGTTCTTC
NA	15	TRBV4-3	TRBJ1-1	few	CASSQDRYMNTEAFF	TGCGCCAGCAGCCAAGATAGGTACATGAACACTGAAGCTTTCTTT
NA	15	TRBV3-1	TRBJ1-5	few	CASSQGGYSNQPQHF	TGTGCCAGCAGCCAAGGAGGATATAGCAATCAGCCCCAGCATTTT
TRBD1	14	TRBV20-1	TRBJ2-5	many	CSASGDRGRETQYF	TGCAGTGCTAGTGGGGACAGGGGGCGAGAGACCCAGTACTTC
TRBD2	18	TRBV10-3	TRBJ2-1	NA	CAISESKALAASYNEQFF	TGTGCCATCAGTGAGTCGAAGGCACTAGCGGCCTCCTACAATGAGCAGTTCTTC
TRBD1	14	TRBV24-1	TRBJ1-2	many	CATSDAGQAPGYTF	TGTGCCACCAGTGACGCCGGACAGGCTCCTGGCTACACCTTC
NA	18	TRBV11-2	TRBJ2-2	NA	CASSYQNTGMTRTGELFF	TGTGCCAGCAGCTACCAAAACACGGGGATGACGCGCACCGGGGAGCTGTTTTTT
TRBD1	17	TRBV9	TRBJ2-3	few	CASSVEGTGLVTDTQYF	TGTGCCAGCAGCGTAGAGGGGACAGGGTTAGTCACAGATACGCAGTATTTT
NA	11	TRBV20-1	TRBJ1-2	NA	CSESLDYGYTF	TGCAGTGAGTCTCTGGACTATGGCTACACCTTC
NA	16	TRBV24-1	TRBJ2-1	NA	CATSDLSGAAYNEQFF	TGTGCCACCAGTGATCTCTCAGGGGCCGCCTACAATGAGCAGTTCTTC
NA	17	TRBV2	TRBJ1-6	NA	CASSPPRTSSYNSPLHF	TGTGCCAGCAGTCCGCCGAGGACAAGCTCCTATAATTCACCCCTCCACTTT
TRBD2	14	TRBV20-1	TRBJ2-1	NA	CSAWERGTRNEQFF	TGCAGTGCGTGGGAGCGGGGGACGAGGAATGAGCAGTTCTTC
NA	13	TRBV20-1	TRBJ2-7	NA	CSAPGGASYEQYF	TGCAGTGCCCCAGGAGGAGCATCCTACGAGCAGTACTTC
NA	14	TRBV28	TRBJ1-5	NA	CPSSSVPGNQPQHF	TGTCCCAGCAGTTCGGTCCCAGGGAATCAGCCCCAGCATTTT
NA	16	TRBV15	TRBJ1-2	many	CATSREDARLEGGYTF	TGTGCCACCAGCAGAGAGGACGCACGTTTGGAGGGAGGCTACACCTTC